The clone carrying this TCR beta chain was recorded a few times. What it binds is unknown. TCRdb reprocessed the 5' RACE reads with MiXCR, giving one entry per CDR3 protein. The sample includes hundreds of thousands of distinct CDR3 sequences, 11% to 15% of them seen just once. The sample originates from a study of identical twins. Study results and limitations: Compared with unrelated sharing, twin-shared out-of-frame alpha sequences had more low-probability sequences. Cord blood beta clonotypes present at high abundance carried fewer insertions; no such pattern appeared in memory repertoires. The presence of invariant MAIT and iNKT cells could partly confound analyses of zero-insertion sequences.

The sample taken for sequencing was memory (CD45RO+) T cells sorted from blood. This clonotype was sampled from a woman younger than 35 in good health.

CDR3 sequence reads: CSASILAGGEQYF. The CDR3, as DNA: TGCAGTGCTAGTATTCTAGCGGGGGGCGAGCAGTACTTC. This chain joins TRBV20-1 and TRBJ2-7; 11 bases are shared with TRBD2. The CDR3 extends over 13 amino acids. The ends lost 3 bases at V and 6 bases at J; junction bases unmatched: 4. The germline CDR1 and CDR2 sequences are DFQATT and SNEGSKA (reference sequence).